This TCR beta chain stems from a study of beta chain features in type 1 diabetes. Germline V lookup: CDR1 SGHTA, CDR2 FQGNSA. The V and J ends lost 2 bases and 5 bases respectively, with 14 bases between them. This CDR3 is 15 amino acids long. Overall study findings and caveats: A greater similarity of naive, central memory and Treg TCRB repertoires was seen among patients than among healthy donors. Among patients with Type 1 diabetes, TCRB CDR3s were moderately but significantly shorter in every one of the four CD4+ subsets. Any HLA type influence on TCRB rearrangement was left unresolved here. Type 1 diabetes patients had VDJ junctions that carried fewer insertions and more deletions.

Purity of each sorted population was above 95%. Expressed TCRB transcripts were sequenced because the isolated RNA had all been reverse transcribed beforehand. Clones were read by immunoSEQ multiplex PCR, and TCRdb kept only the in-frame ones, dropping some. This sample has 150,000 to 190,000 clones, with about a tenth found just once. This clone has a handful of counts. No antigen is known for it. The sequence came from a man aged 25-45 years with type 1 diabetes. Sequenced material: central memory CD4+ T cells from blood. J is TRBJ2-3 and V is TRBV7-2, with a possible D match to TRBD2 (6 bases). CDR3 sequence reads: CASSLMRGRGDTQYF. The CDR3, as DNA: TGTGCCAGCAGCTTAATGCGGGGCCGAGGAGATACGCAGTATTTT.